The 15 T cell receptor beta chains given below trace back to one sample, sequenced in a study of vaccination and CD4 T cells after COVID-19. Cultured CD4+ T cell DNA was sequenced using the Oncomine TCR Beta short-read assay. Via MiXCR, TCRdb re-called the PCR reads, giving one row per CDR3 protein. The sample shows under 25,000 distinct CDR3 sequences, about 61% of them seen only once. What these receptors recognize is not known. Treatment described: roughly 10-day PBMC culture with coronavirus spike peptide pools or control peptides (ViraFEST assay). Sample: CD4+ T cells from blood, cultured in vitro. These receptor sequences come from a human donor who had recovered from COVID-19.

The V gene is TRBV7-3, the J gene TRBJ1-1; D call uncertain. Trimming removed 6 bases from V and 1 base from J, with 9 bases in between. From germline, CDR1 is SGHTA and CDR2 FQGTGA. CDR3 length: 13 residues. CDR3 DNA: TGTGCCAGCAGGTTCGCTAAGAACACTGAAGCTTTCTTT. Translated: CASRFAKNTEAFF.

The chain recombines TRBV20-1 with TRBJ2-1; 10 bases map to TRBD2. The CDR3 sequence is 18 residues long. Trimming cost V 3 bases and J 0 bases; bases outside gene matches: 11. Looked up from germline, CDR1 is DFQATT and CDR2 is SNEGSKA (reference sequence). CDR3 sequence (DNA): TGCAGTGCTAGCTCCCTAGCGGGAGCCGCGAGCTCCTACAATGAGCAGTTCTTC. This sequence encodes CSASSLAGAASSYNEQFF.

The genes are TRBV11-3 and TRBJ1-2, with 7 bases fitting TRBD1. Germline CDR1 and CDR2: SGHNT and YENEEA. The ends lost 5 bases at V and 5 bases at J; junction bases unmatched: 5. This CDR3 spans 13 amino acids. CDR3 sequence reads: CASSQGDGYGYTF. For the CDR3, the DNA is TGTGCCAGCAGCCAGGGGGACGGATATGGCTACACCTTC.

V gene TRBV7-6 combines with J gene TRBJ2-3; D is perhaps TRBD2 (7 bases). In germline, CDR1 is SGHVS, CDR2 FNYEAQ. V gave up 5 bases and J gave up 2 bases, with 20 bases separating them. This CDR3 contains 17 residues. Here the CDR3 reads CASSAGAGRSPTDTQYF. The CDR3 coding sequence is TGTGCCAGCAGCGCGGGGGCGGGCAGGAGCCCCACAGATACGCAGTATTTT.

This rearrangement joins TRBV7-2 to TRBJ2-2; TRBD1 agrees at 10 bases. The CDR3 has 17 amino acids. Germline CDR1 SGHTA, CDR2 FQGNSA. The ends lost 5 bases at V and 2 bases at J; junction bases unmatched: 8. CDR3 region: CASSPIWDRGNTGELFF. DNA of the CDR3: TGTGCCAGCAGCCCTATCTGGGACAGGGGTAACACCGGGGAGCTGTTTTTT.

The chain carries TRBV20-1 and TRBJ2-7; the D is unclear. This CDR3 has 11 residues. V lost 3 bases and J lost 4, with 7 bases in between. In germline, CDR1 is DFQATT, CDR2 SNEGSKA (reference sequence). The CDR3: CSASYGYEQYF. CDR3 in DNA: TGCAGTGCTAGTTACGGATACGAGCAGTACTTC.

The V and J genes are TRBV6-4 and TRBJ1-1; 10 bases map to TRBD1. The length of the CDR3 is 17 residues. Germline loops: CDR1 MRHNA, CDR2 SNTAGT. Trimming cost V 6 bases and J 8 bases; bases outside gene matches: 18. CDR3 in DNA: TGTGCCAGCAGAAAACTTCCGGGACAGGGGTACGAAGGGGAAGCTTTCTTT. Translated, it gives CASRKLPGQGYEGEAFF.

The chain links TRBV4-1 to TRBJ2-1, with TRBD1 as a possible D gene (5 bases). Between the trimmed V and J ends, which lost 0 bases and 8 bases, there was a span of 26 bases. There are 19 residues in the CDR3. Per the germline V gene, CDR1 is MGHRA and CDR2 is YSYEKL. This CDR3 reads CASSQEGGGAHSSRDEQFF. The CDR3 coding sequence is TGCGCCAGCAGCCAAGAGGGTGGTGGGGCGCACTCATCTAGGGATGAGCAGTTCTTC.

This chain links TRBV6-5 with TRBJ2-1; D may correspond to TRBD1 or TRBD2 (7 bases each). V lost 2 bases, J lost 7 bases, and 15 bases lay in between. Germline V gene lookup returns CDR1 MNHEY and CDR2 SVGAGI. This CDR3 has 15 residues. CDR3: CASSYKAQGGNEQFF. CDR3 nucleotides: TGTGCCAGCAGTTACAAGGCTCAGGGGGGGAATGAGCAGTTCTTC.

The rearrangement links TRBV27 to TRBJ2-1; 12 bases line up with TRBD1. The junction had 8 bases not matched to a gene; V was cut back by 5 bases and J by 6 bases. The CDR3 has 16 amino acids. From germline, CDR1 is MNHEY and CDR2 SMNVEV (reference sequence). The DNA of the CDR3 is TGTGCCAGCAGTCCTATGGGACAGGGGGCAGGCAATGAGCAGTTCTTC. Its protein product is CASSPMGQGAGNEQFF.

J is TRBJ2-2 and V is TRBV6-1; D unresolved. Germline CDR1 is MNHNS and CDR2 is SASEGT. This CDR3 is 12 amino acids long. The V and J ends lost 8 bases and 5 bases respectively, with 9 bases between them. The CDR3 loop reads CASLEHTGELFF. The DNA of the CDR3 is TGTGCCAGCTTGGAGCATACCGGGGAGCTGTTTTTT.

This chain links TRBV30 with TRBJ2-3; 8 bases are a match to TRBD2. The CDR3 has 17 residues. Germline CDR1 and CDR2: GTSNPN and SVGIG (reference sequence). V dropped 0 bases and J dropped 0; count of bases not matched to a gene: 8. Written as DNA, the CDR3 is TGTGCCTGGAGTGTACCGGGGCTAGCGGGCAGCACAGATACGCAGTATTTT. It encodes CAWSVPGLAGSTDTQYF.

The chain couples TRBV19 to TRBJ2-3; D unclear. The CDR3 extends over 14 amino acids. Per germline, CDR1 LNHDA and CDR2 SQIVND (reference sequence). V was shortened by 4 bases and J by 0 bases, with 8 bases between the two germline ends. The CDR3 DNA follows: TGTGCCAGTAGTAATCCTGGAAGCACAGATACGCAGTATTTT. Amino acids: CASSNPGSTDTQYF.

The chain recombines TRBV23-1 with TRBJ1-5; tentative D call: TRBD1 (6 bases). TRBV23-1 is identified as an open reading frame with a role that is uncertain. The CDR3 totals 14 residues. Trimming took 11 bases from V and 5 from J, leaving 19 bases between them. CDR3 sequence: CASLKGDGHQPQHF. CDR3 bases: TGCGCCTCATTAAAGGGGGATGGGCATCAGCCCCAGCATTTT.

V gene TRBV20-1 combines with J gene TRBJ1-2; D gene ambiguous. Germline CDR1 is DFQATT and CDR2 is SNEGSKA (reference sequence). The CDR3 contains 12 residues. Trimming took 6 bases from V and 8 from J, leaving 16 bases between them. In DNA form, the CDR3 reads TGCAGTGCCGCCGGGATATGGAGCGGCTACACCTTC. Translated: CSAAGIWSGYTF.